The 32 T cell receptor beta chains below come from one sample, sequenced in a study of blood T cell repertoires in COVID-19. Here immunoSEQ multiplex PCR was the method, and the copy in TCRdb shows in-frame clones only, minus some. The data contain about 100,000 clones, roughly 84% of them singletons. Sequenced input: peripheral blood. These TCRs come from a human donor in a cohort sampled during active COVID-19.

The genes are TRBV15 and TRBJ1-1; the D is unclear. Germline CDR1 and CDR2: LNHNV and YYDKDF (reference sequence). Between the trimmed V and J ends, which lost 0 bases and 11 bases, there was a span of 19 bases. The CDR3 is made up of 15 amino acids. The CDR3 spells CATSRDLDAGASAFF. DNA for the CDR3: TGTGCCACCAGCAGAGATCTAGACGCCGGAGCCAGCGCTTTCTTT. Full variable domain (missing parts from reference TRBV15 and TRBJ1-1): DAMVIQNPRYQVTQFGKPVTLSCSQTLNHNVMYWYQQKSSQAPKLLFHYYDKDFNNEADTPDNFQSRRPNTSFCFLDIRSPGLGDTAMYLCATSRDLDAGASAFFGQGTRLTVV.

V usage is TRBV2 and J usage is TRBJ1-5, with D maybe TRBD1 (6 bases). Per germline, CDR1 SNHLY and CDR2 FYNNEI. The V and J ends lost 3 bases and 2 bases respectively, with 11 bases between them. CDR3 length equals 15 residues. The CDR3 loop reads CASSDGGAGNQPQHF. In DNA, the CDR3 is TGTGCCAGCAGTGACGGGGGGGCTGGCAATCAGCCCCAGCATTTT. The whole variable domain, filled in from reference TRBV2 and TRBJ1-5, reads EPEVTQTPSHQVTQMGQEVILRCVPISNHLYFYWYRQILGQKVEFLVSFYNNEISEKSEIFDDQFSVERPDGSNFTLKIRSTKLEDSAMYFCASSDGGAGNQPQHFGDGTRLSIL.

The CDR3 reads CASSLELSTDTQYF. The CDR3 region has the DNA TGTGCCAGCAGCTTAGAACTGAGCACAGATACGCAGTATTTT. The chain has TRBV7-9 and TRBJ2-3; no clear D gene. Germline CDR1 and CDR2: SEHNR and FQNEAQ (reference sequence). The V and J ends lost 1 base and 0 bases respectively, with 5 bases between them. The CDR3 extends over 14 amino acids.

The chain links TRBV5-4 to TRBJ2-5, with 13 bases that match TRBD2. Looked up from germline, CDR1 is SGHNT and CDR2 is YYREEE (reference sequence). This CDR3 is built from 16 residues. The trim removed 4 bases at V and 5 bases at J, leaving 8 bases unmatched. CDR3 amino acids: CASSPTSGGKRETQYF. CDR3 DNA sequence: TGTGCCAGCAGCCCGACTAGCGGGGGGAAGAGGGAGACCCAGTACTTC.

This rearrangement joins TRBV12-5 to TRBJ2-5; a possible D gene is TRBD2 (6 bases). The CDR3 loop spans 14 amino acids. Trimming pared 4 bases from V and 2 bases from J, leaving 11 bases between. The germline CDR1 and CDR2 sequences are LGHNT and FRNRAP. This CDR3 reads CASGSGTAQETQYF. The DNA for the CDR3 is TGTGCTAGTGGTTCCGGGACTGCGCAAGAGACCCAGTACTTC.

CDR3 loop: CASSLGGQGQRQETQYF. In DNA form, the CDR3 reads TGTGCCAGCAGCCTAGGGGGGCAGGGGCAAAGGCAAGAGACCCAGTACTTC. This chain links TRBV11-2 with TRBJ2-5; the D gene could be TRBD1 or TRBD2 (6 bases each). V was shortened by 5 bases and J by 2 bases, with 21 bases between the two germline ends. Germline CDR1 and CDR2: SGHAT and FQNNGV. CDR3 size: 17 residues.

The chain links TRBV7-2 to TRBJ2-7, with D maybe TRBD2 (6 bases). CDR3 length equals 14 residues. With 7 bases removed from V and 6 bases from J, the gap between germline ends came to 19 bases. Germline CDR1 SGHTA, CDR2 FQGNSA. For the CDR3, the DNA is TGTGCCAGCAACAAGCGGGTATTGTCCGCCGAGCAGTACTTC. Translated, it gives CASNKRVLSAEQYF. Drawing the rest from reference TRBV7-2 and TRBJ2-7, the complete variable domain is GAGVSQSPSNKVTEKGKDVELRCDPISGHTALYWYRQSLGQGLEFLIYFQGNSAPDKSGLPSDRFSAERTGGSVSTLTIQRTQQEDSAVYLCASNKRVLSAEQYFGPGTRLTVT.

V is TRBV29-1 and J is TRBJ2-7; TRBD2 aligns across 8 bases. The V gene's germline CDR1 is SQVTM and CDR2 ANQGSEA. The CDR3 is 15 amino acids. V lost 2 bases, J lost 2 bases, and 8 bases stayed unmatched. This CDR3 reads CSVESPGGGTYEQYF. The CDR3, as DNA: TGCAGCGTTGAAAGCCCTGGCGGGGGGACCTACGAGCAGTACTTC.

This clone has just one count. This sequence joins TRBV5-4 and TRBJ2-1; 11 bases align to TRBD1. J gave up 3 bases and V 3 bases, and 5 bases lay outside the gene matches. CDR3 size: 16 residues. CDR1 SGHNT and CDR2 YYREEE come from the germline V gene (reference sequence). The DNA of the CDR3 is TGTGCCAGCAGCTACGGGACAGGGGGTAACTACAATGAGCAGTTCTTC. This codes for CASSYGTGGNYNEQFF.

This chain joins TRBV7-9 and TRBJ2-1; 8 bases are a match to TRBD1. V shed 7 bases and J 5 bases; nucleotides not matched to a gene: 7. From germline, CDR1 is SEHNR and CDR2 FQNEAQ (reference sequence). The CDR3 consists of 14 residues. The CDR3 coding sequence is TGTGCCAGCATGTTAGGGGACAGGAACAATGAGCAGTTCTTC. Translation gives CASMLGDRNNEQFF.

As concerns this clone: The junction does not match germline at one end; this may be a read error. CDR3 loop: CVSSQAGVSTDTQYF. CDR3 nucleotide sequence: TGTGTCAGCAGCCAAGCGGGGGTCAGCACAGATACGCAGTATTTT. V and J are TRBV14 and TRBJ2-3; 8 bases are shared with TRBD2. The CDR3 sequence is 15 residues long. Germline-derived CDR1 and CDR2 are SGHDN and FVKESK.

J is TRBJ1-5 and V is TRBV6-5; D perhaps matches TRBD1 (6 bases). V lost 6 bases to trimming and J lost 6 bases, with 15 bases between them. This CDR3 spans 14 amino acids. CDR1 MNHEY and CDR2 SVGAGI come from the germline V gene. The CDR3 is CASRPTGGAQPQHF. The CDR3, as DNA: TGTGCCAGCAGACCCACCGGGGGGGCTCAGCCCCAGCATTTT.

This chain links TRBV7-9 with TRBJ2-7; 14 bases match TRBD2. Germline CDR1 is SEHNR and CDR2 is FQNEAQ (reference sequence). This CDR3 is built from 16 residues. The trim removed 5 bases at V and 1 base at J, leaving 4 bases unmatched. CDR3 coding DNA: TGTGCCAGCAGCCAGGGACTAGCGGGAGAGTCCTACGAGCAGTACTTC. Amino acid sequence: CASSQGLAGESYEQYF.

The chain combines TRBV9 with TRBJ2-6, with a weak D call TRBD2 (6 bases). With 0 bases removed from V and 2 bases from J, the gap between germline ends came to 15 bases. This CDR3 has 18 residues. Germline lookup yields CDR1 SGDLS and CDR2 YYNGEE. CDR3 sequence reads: CASSVATGGSAGANVLTF. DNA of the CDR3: TGTGCCAGCAGCGTAGCTACCGGGGGTTCGGCTGGGGCCAACGTCCTGACTTTC.

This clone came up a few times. This CDR3 is CSVAGAYGYTF. CDR3 DNA: TGCAGCGTTGCAGGGGCTTATGGCTACACCTTC. The chain has TRBV29-1 and TRBJ1-2, with a weak D call TRBD1 (6 bases). Germline V CDR1 and CDR2: SQVTM, ANQGSEA. The V end was cut by 4 bases, the J end by 5 bases, with 8 bases between. This CDR3 has 11 residues.

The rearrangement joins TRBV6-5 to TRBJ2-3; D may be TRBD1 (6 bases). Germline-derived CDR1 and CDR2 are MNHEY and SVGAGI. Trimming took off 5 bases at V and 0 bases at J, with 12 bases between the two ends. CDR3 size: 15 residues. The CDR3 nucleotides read TGTGCCAGCAGTCTCCAGGGGCTAAGCACAGATACGCAGTATTTT. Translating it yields CASSLQGLSTDTQYF.

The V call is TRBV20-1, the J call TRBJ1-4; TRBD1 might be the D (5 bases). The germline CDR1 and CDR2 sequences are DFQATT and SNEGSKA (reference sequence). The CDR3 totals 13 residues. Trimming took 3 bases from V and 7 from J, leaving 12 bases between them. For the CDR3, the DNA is TGCAGTGCTAGTGGCAGGGTGGGTGAAAAACTGTTTTTT. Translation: CSASGRVGEKLFF.

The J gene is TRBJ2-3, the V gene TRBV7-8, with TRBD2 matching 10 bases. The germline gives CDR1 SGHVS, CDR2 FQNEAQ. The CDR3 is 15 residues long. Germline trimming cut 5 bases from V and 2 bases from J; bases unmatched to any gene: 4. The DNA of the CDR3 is TGTGCCAGCAGCGGACTAGCGGATTTCACAGATACGCAGTATTTT. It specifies CASSGLADFTDTQYF.

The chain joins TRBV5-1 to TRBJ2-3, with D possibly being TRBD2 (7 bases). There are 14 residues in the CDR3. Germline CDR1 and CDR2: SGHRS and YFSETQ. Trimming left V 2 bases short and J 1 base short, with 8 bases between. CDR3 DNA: TGCGCCAGCAGCTTAGGGGGGGGCACAGATACGCAGTATTTT. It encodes CASSLGGGTDTQYF.

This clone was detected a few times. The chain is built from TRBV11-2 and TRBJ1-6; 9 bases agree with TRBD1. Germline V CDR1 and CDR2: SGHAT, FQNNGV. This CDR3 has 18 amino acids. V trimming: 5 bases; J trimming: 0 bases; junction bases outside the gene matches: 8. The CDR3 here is CASSPRQGGSSYNSPLHF. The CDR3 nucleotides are TGTGCCAGCAGCCCCCGACAGGGGGGTAGCTCCTATAATTCACCCCTCCACTTT.

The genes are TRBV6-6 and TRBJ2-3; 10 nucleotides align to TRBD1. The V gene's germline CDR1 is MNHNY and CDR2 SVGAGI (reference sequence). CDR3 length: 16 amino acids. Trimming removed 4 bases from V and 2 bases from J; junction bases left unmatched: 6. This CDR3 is CASSSGDRGYTDTQYF. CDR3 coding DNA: TGTGCCAGCAGTTCCGGGGACAGGGGATACACAGATACGCAGTATTTT.

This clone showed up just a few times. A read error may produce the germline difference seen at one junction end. The DNA of the CDR3 is TGTGCTAGCAGCTCCCAACCCAGCGGGCAAGAGACCCAGTACTTC. Translation gives CASSSQPSGQETQYF. The J gene is TRBJ2-5, the V gene TRBV7-7, with a tentative D call TRBD2 (6 bases). Germline V CDR1 and CDR2: SSHAT, FNYEAQ (reference sequence). The CDR3 extends over 15 amino acids.

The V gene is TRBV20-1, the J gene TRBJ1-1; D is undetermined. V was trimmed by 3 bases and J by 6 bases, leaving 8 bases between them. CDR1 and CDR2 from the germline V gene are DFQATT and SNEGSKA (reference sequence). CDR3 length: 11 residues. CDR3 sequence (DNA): TGCAGTGCTAGCCGGTTCTCTGAAGCTTTCTTT. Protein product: CSASRFSEAFF.

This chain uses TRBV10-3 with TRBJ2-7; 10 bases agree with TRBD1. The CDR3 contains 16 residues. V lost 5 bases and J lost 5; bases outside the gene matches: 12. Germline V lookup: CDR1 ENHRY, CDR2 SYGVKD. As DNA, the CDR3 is TGTGCCATCAGTCCCTCCGGGACAGGGGCTAATCACGAGCAGTACTTC. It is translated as CAISPSGTGANHEQYF.

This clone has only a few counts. The CDR3 protein is CASSKLAGGPNTDTQYF. The CDR3 nucleotides read TGTGCCAGCAGCAAACTAGCGGGAGGGCCTAACACAGATACGCAGTATTTT. This rearrangement joins TRBV7-2 to TRBJ2-3; TRBD2 matches at 13 bases. Trimming took 5 bases from V and 2 from J; bases not matched to a gene: 7. This CDR3 region has 17 residues. Germline V gene sequence: CDR1 SGHTA, CDR2 FQGNSA. The full variable domain, rest sourced from reference TRBV7-2 and TRBJ2-3, is GAGVSQSPSNKVTEKGKDVELRCDPISGHTALYWYRQSLGQGLEFLIYFQGNSAPDKSGLPSDRFSAERTGGSVSTLTIQRTQQEDSAVYLCASSKLAGGPNTDTQYFGPGTRLTVL.

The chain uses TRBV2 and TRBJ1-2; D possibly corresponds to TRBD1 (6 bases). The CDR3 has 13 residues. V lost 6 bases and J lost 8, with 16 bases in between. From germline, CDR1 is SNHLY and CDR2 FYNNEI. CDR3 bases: TGTGCCAGCAGGGGAACGGACAGAGGCGGCTACACCTTC. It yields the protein CASRGTDRGGYTF.

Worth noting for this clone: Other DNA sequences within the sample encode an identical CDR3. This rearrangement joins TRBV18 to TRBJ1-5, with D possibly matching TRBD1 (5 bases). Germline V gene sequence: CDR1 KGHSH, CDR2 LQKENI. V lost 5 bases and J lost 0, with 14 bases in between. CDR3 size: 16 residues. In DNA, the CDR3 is TGTGCCAGCTCATCTCAGGGTCCTACTAGCAATCAGCCCCAGCATTTT. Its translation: CASSSQGPTSNQPQHF.

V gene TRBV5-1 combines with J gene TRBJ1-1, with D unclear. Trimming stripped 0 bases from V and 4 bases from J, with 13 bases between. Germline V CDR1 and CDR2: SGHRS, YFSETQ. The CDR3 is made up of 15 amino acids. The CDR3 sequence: CASSLVGGSGTEAFF. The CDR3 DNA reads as TGCGCCAGCAGCTTGGTCGGCGGTTCGGGCACTGAAGCTTTCTTT.

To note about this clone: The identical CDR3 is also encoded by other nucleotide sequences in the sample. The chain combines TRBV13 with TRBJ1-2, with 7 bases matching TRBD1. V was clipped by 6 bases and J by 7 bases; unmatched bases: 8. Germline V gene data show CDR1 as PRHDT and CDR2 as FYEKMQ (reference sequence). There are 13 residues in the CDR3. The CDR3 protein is CASSLTGKGGYTF. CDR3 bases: TGTGCCAGCAGTTTGACAGGGAAAGGTGGCTACACCTTC. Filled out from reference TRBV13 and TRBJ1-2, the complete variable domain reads AAGVIQSPRHLIKEKRETATLKCYPIPRHDTVYWYQQGPGQDPQFLISFYEKMQSDKGSIPDRFSAQQFSDYHSELNMSSLELGDSALYFCASSLTGKGGYTFGSGTRLTVV.

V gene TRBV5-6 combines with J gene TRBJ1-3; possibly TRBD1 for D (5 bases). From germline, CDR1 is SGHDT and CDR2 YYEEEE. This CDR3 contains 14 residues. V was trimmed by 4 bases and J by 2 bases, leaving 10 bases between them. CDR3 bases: TGTGCCAGCAGCCCGACAGAAACTGGAAACACCATATATTTT. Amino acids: CASSPTETGNTIYF.

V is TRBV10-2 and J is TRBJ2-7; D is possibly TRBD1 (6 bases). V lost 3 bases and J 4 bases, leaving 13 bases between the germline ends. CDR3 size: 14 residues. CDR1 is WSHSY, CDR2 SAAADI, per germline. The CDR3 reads CASSDSEQGYEQYF. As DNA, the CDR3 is TGCGCCAGCAGTGATTCGGAACAGGGTTACGAGCAGTACTTC.

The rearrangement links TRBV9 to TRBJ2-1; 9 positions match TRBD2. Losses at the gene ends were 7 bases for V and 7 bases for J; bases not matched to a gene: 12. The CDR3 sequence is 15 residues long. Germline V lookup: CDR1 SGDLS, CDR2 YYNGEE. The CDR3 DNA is TGTGCCAGCTCTGGCGGGGGGGCCGAGAGTAATGAGCAGTTCTTC. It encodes CASSGGGAESNEQFF.